These T cell receptor beta chains were read from a single sample in a study of T cell responses to AZD1222 COVID-19 vaccine. Some clones are missing from TCRdb's copy, which holds only in-frame ones; the method was immunoSEQ multiplex PCR. The data contain some 120,000 clones, just over 85% of them seen just once; the ten biggest clones take up about a tenth. The specimen comprised peripheral blood, sampled on day 0 of AZD1222 vaccination. Every receptor here comes from an adult in good health. The conserved cysteine and the conserved F or W are not part of the CDR3 here. D genes are given only for firm matches. Clone sizes are given selectively: once, few, many, or a class where the clone is expanded.

clone_size	d_call	cdr3_length	v_call	cdr3_aa
NA	NA	12	TRBV24-1	ATSDFNTNYGYT
few	TRBD1	11	TRBV18	ASSLGQGYEQY
NA	TRBD2	14	TRBV11-3	ASSSHLAGATDTQY
NA	NA	13	TRBV5-1	ASSLIGSTNEKLF
few	TRBD2	13	TRBV7-3	ASSPTSGSTGELF
NA	NA	14	TRBV2	ASSPEGPNSSGGYT
few	NA	11	TRBV5-1	ASARGSQETQY
NA	NA	11	TRBV6-2/TRBV6-3	ASSYSVGDTQY
NA	NA	14	TRBV6-4	ASSELRGVNVYEQY
NA	NA	12	TRBV7-2	ASSLGGATYGYT
NA	TRBD1	10	TRBV6-5	ASRDRVGEAF
NA	NA	19	TRBV6-2/TRBV6-3	ASSYPTKGTRAGAGANVLT
NA	NA	12	TRBV5-4	ASSFWGSGNTIY
NA	NA	13	TRBV29-1	SVEELKGKNEKLF
NA	NA	13	TRBV7-8	ASSSQGGMNTEAF
NA	TRBD2	13	TRBV6-5	ASSHRLAGSYEQY
NA	NA	14	TRBV18	ASSPPWQYSGNTIY
NA	NA	10	TRBV12-3/TRBV12-4	ASSGGANVLT
NA	NA	10	TRBV29-1	SVEGSGEKLF
once	NA	13	TRBV6-2/TRBV6-3	ASSYPPGETDTQY
NA	TRBD2	13	TRBV9	ASSASAGVANEQF
NA	NA	12	TRBV7-9	ASSLGGGDYGYT
NA	NA	10	TRBV14	ASSQDRKPQH
NA	NA	11	TRBV29-1	SVAKGALETQY
few	TRBD2	12	TRBV19	ASSRGSGRETQY